This T cell receptor (beta chain) came from a study of cytomegalovirus exposure and HLA in healthy donors. Across the study: The same platform was used for the 130 or so validation repertoires as for the roughly 660 first-cohort repertoires, as reported in a later analysis. Findings of the study overall: The CMV antigen specificity of a few CMV-associated chains was confirmed through in vitro analysis. Altogether, 160 or so TCR beta chains were recorded as cytomegalovirus-associated.

Deletions cut 6 bases from V and 1 base from J, with 24 bases between. The germline gives CDR1 SGHTA, CDR2 FQGNSA. There are 18 residues in the CDR3. Using immunoSEQ multiplex PCR, the repertoire was profiled, and TCRdb retains in-frame clones only, with some absent. Here the sample spans roughly 150,000 clones, roughly nine tenths being singletons. Notes on this clone: Its antigen is unknown.

This chain links TRBV7-2 with TRBJ1-1; D is uncertain. Sequencing used PBMCs. This TCR was sampled from a woman aged 18-29 years in good health and CMV-seropositive. In DNA, the CDR3 is TGTGCCAGCAGGCGGAAGGCATTCGGCGCGGCCGCGAACACTGAAGCTTTCTTT. Amino acid sequence: CASRRKAFGAAANTEAFF.